This record looks at one TCR beta chain sequence and its context. Its antigen is unidentified. Disease duration under 2 months; hyperthyroidism patients were aged 18 to 65. These data belong to a study of T cells in Graves' hyperthyroidism and ophthalmopathy. The study, taken as a whole, reports: Model-based prediction identified ophthalmopathy a median around 6.5 months prior to its onset.

Amplification of TCR beta CDR3 regions used RNA as the template. An initial round of RT-PCR targeting the TCR CDR3 relied on the HTBI primer set. From the multiplex PCR reads, TCRdb called clonotypes with MiXCR, one entry per CDR3 protein. The table shows more than 600,000 distinct CDR3 sequences, with roughly 17% occurring only once. Trimming removed 5 bases from V and 2 bases from J, with 21 bases in between. Germline V gene data show CDR1 as MDHEN and CDR2 as SYDVKM. There are 17 residues in the CDR3. V is TRBV28 and J is TRBJ1-2; TRBD1 might be the D (5 bases). The sequence came from a man between 18 and 35 years old with Graves' hyperthyroidism. Sequenced sample: blood. CDR3 coding DNA: TGTGCCAGCAGTCTTCTCACCGGTGGCGGGGACAACTATGGCTACACCTTC. Encoded protein: CASSLLTGGGDNYGYTF.